These 9 T cell receptor beta chains were all obtained from the same sample, sequenced in a study of radiotherapy plus CTLA-4 blockade in lung cancer. The repertoire was sequenced with immunoSEQ multiplex PCR; TCRdb's copy has only in-frame clones and lacks some. Here the sample spans about 50,000 clones, around 73% being singletons. Sequencing was performed on peripheral blood, taken from a patient treated with radiotherapy plus ipilimumab. The source of these receptors is a human donor with non-small cell lung cancer who had a complete response to radiotherapy plus ipilimumab.

The genes are TRBV5-4 and TRBJ1-1; D is uncertain. The germline CDR1 and CDR2 sequences are SGHNT and YYREEE (reference sequence). The length of the CDR3 is 11 residues. The V end was cut by 4 bases, the J end by 2 bases, with 3 bases between. The CDR3 DNA is TGTGCCAGCAGCGTAAACACTGAAGCTTTCTTT. Amino acid sequence: CASSVNTEAFF.

The chain employs TRBV2 and TRBJ1-1; 7 bases fit TRBD1. This CDR3 spans 13 amino acids. The trim removed 10 bases at V and 6 bases at J, leaving 11 bases unmatched. Germline CDR1 is SNHLY and CDR2 is FYNNEI. CDR3 sequence (DNA): TGTGCCACCTCGGACAGGAGAGACTCTGAAGCTTTCTTT. This codes for CATSDRRDSEAFF.

This chain links TRBV27 with TRBJ1-2; D not certain. Germline V gene data show CDR1 as MNHEY and CDR2 as SMNVEV (reference sequence). The V gene lost 4 bases and the J gene lost 7 bases, with 10 bases spanning the gap. This CDR3 region has 12 residues. CDR3 loop: CASSSDNRGYTF. The CDR3 bases are TGTGCCAGCAGTTCCGACAACCGTGGCTACACCTTC.

The chain combines TRBV1 with TRBJ2-7; the DNA was not used to check the table's D call, TRBD1. TRBV1 is recorded as a pseudogene. The CDR3 loop spans 16 amino acids. CDR3 protein: CTSSHLPGQTRYEQYF. CDR3 DNA: TGCACCAGCAGCCATCTCCCGGGACAGACTAGGTACGAGCAGTACTTC.

V and J are TRBV4-2 and TRBJ2-2; 9 bases agree with TRBD1. The junction had 4 bases not matched to a gene; V was cut back by 1 base and J by 1 base. The CDR3 sequence is 17 residues long. Germline CDR1 LGHNA, CDR2 YNFKEQ. This CDR3 is CASSQVEGQGNTGELFF. CDR3 sequence (DNA): TGTGCCAGCAGCCAAGTGGAGGGACAGGGGAACACCGGGGAGCTGTTTTTT.

The V gene is TRBV2, the J gene TRBJ2-1, with 12 nucleotides matching TRBD2. J gave up 9 bases and V 4 bases, and 4 bases lay outside the gene matches. This CDR3 comprises 14 residues. Germline-derived CDR1 and CDR2 are SNHLY and FYNNEI. The CDR3 loop is CASSGASGRGEQFF. The CDR3, as DNA: TGTGCCAGCAGTGGAGCTAGCGGGAGGGGTGAGCAGTTCTTC.

The rearrangement joins TRBV5-4 to TRBJ2-5; the match to TRBD2 covers 10 bases. The J segment lost 2 bases and the V segment lost 4 bases, leaving 5 bases of the junction unmatched. The CDR3 contains 15 residues. The germline V gene has CDR1 SGHNT and CDR2 YYREEE (reference sequence). The CDR3 is CASSRATSGQETQYF. In nucleotides, the CDR3 is TGTGCCAGCAGCCGGGCGACTAGCGGGCAAGAGACCCAGTACTTC.

This CDR3 reads CASSPGTALSYEQYF. The CDR3 DNA sequence: TGTGCCAGCTCACCCGGGACAGCCCTCTCCTACGAGCAGTACTTC. This chain links TRBV18 with TRBJ2-7; 7 bases are shared with TRBD1. Per the germline V gene, CDR1 is KGHSH and CDR2 is LQKENI. This CDR3 is built from 15 residues. V trimming: 3 bases; J trimming: 0 bases; junction bases outside the gene matches: 5.

This chain uses TRBV4-2 with TRBJ1-1; 11 positions agree with TRBD1. Germline trimming cut 1 base from V and 10 bases from J; bases unmatched to any gene: 11. The V gene's germline CDR1 is LGHNA and CDR2 YNFKEQ. The CDR3 sequence is 16 residues long. The CDR3 loop is CASSQVAPGQGERAFF. CDR3 nucleotide sequence: TGTGCCAGCAGCCAAGTTGCCCCGGGACAGGGGGAAAGAGCTTTCTTT.